A single sample gave rise to the 16 T cell receptor beta chains below, sequenced in a study of T cell responses to AZD1222 COVID-19 vaccine. Generated by immunoSEQ multiplex PCR, the TCRdb table keeps only in-frame clones and is missing some. Of roughly 110,000 clones listed, 87% are singletons. The sample here was peripheral blood, taken 28 days after the second AZD1222 dose. Source of these receptors: an adult who received the AZD1222 COVID-19 vaccine.

The chain carries TRBV30 and TRBJ2-7; TRBD2 is a possible D gene (5 bases). Germline-derived CDR1 and CDR2 are GTSNPN and SVGIG (reference sequence). Trimming pared 1 base from V and 3 bases from J, leaving 13 bases between. The CDR3 extends over 14 amino acids. CDR3 coding DNA: TGTGCCTGGAGTGGACTGGCGGGCATCTACGAGCAGTACTTC. Translated, it gives CAWSGLAGIYEQYF.

The chain combines TRBV7-2 with TRBJ1-5; 10 positions match TRBD1. The germline V gene has CDR1 SGHTA and CDR2 FQGNSA. This CDR3 is built from 19 residues. V dropped 2 bases and J dropped 0; count of bases not matched to a gene: 10. Here the CDR3 DNA reads TGTGCCAGCAGCTTAAATCGCGACAGGGGGCCTTATAGCAATCAGCCCCAGCATTTT. Protein: CASSLNRDRGPYSNQPQHF.

The CDR3 DNA follows: TGTGCCAGCAGCCTCCGGCCGGGGGACAGCGGGTACCAAATGAACACTGAAGCTTTCTTT. This encodes CASSLRPGDSGYQMNTEAFF. This chain uses TRBV5-5 with TRBJ1-1, with 7 bases identical to TRBD1. The length of the CDR3 is 20 residues. Losses at the gene ends were 4 bases for V and 0 bases for J; bases not matched to a gene: 21. CDR1 and CDR2 (germline): SGHKS, YYEKEE (reference sequence). Using reference TRBV5-5 and TRBJ1-1 for the parts outside the CDR3, the full variable domain is DAGVTQSPTHLIKTRGQQVTLRCSPISGHKSVSWYQQVLGQGPQFIFQYYEKEERGRGNFPDRFSARQFPNYSSELNVNALLLGDSALYLCASSLRPGDSGYQMNTEAFFGQGTRLTVV.

The chain carries TRBV2 and TRBJ1-3, with 7 positions matching TRBD1. The CDR3 runs 15 residues. Germline CDR1 SNHLY, CDR2 FYNNEI. V gave up 6 bases and J gave up 0 bases; unmatched junction bases: 5. The CDR3 loop is CASRGTASSGNTIYF. CDR3 nucleotides: TGTGCCAGCAGGGGGACAGCGAGCTCTGGAAACACCATATATTTT. Using reference TRBV2 and TRBJ1-3 for the parts outside the CDR3, the full variable domain is EPEVTQTPSHQVTQMGQEVILRCVPISNHLYFYWYRQILGQKVEFLVSFYNNEISEKSEIFDDQFSVERPDGSNFTLKIRSTKLEDSAMYFCASRGTASSGNTIYFGEGSWLTVV.

The chain uses TRBV12-3 or TRBV12-4 and TRBJ1-5; tentatively, D is TRBD1 (6 bases). The CDR3 is made up of 13 amino acids. The V and J ends lost 6 bases and 5 bases respectively, with 11 bases between them. Written as DNA, the CDR3 is TGTGCCAGCAGGCAGGGGTACCATCAGCCCCAGCATTTT. Amino acids: CASRQGYHQPQHF.

V gene TRBV5-6 combines with J gene TRBJ2-1, with 9 bases that match TRBD1. CDR3 length: 17 amino acids. V gave up 4 bases and J gave up 4 bases; unmatched junction bases: 12. CDR1 is SGHDT, CDR2 YYEEEE, per germline. The chain's CDR3 is CASSRRVDRGSYNEQFF. The DNA for the CDR3 is TGTGCCAGCAGCCGGAGAGTTGACAGGGGGAGTTACAATGAGCAGTTCTTC.

The genes are TRBV7-2 and TRBJ1-1; D is uncertain. V lost 5 bases and J 6 bases, leaving 16 bases between the germline ends. This CDR3 comprises 14 residues. The V gene's germline CDR1 is SGHTA and CDR2 FQGNSA. The CDR3 DNA reads TGTGCCAGCAGCATGTTCCCAACGAATCCTGAAGCTTTCTTT. Amino acids: CASSMFPTNPEAFF.

The genes are TRBV11-2 and TRBJ1-2; possibly TRBD1 for D (5 bases). Trimming stripped 0 bases from V and 7 bases from J, with 6 bases between. This CDR3 region has 12 residues. Looked up from germline, CDR1 is SGHAT and CDR2 is FQNNGV. The CDR3 sequence is CASSLDRGGYTF. The CDR3 DNA reads as TGTGCCAGCAGCTTAGATAGGGGTGGCTACACCTTC.

This clone came up a few times. The chain uses TRBV5-4 and TRBJ1-5; D might be TRBD1 (6 bases). The V end lost 4 bases, the J end lost 1 base, and 9 bases lay between the germline ends. Germline-derived CDR1 and CDR2 are SGHNT and YYREEE (reference sequence). The CDR3 runs to 14 residues. In DNA, the CDR3 is TGTGCCAGCAGCCTAGACAGGAGCAATCAGCCCCAGCATTTT. Translated: CASSLDRSNQPQHF.

The table lists this clone with a count of one. The gene calls are TRBV19 and TRBJ2-7; maybe TRBD2 (7 bases). The CDR3 contains 15 residues. CDR1 and CDR2 (germline): LNHDA, SQIVND (reference sequence). V was shortened by 5 bases and J by 7 bases, with 21 bases between the two germline ends. CDR3 coding DNA: TGTGCCAGTAGTCGTTCAGAGGGGGGGCGGAGAGAGCAGTACTTC. This translates into CASSRSEGGRREQYF. The complete variable domain, with remaining parts taken from reference TRBV19 and TRBJ2-7, reads DGGITQSPKYLFRKEGQNVTLSCEQNLNHDAMYWYRQDPGQGLRLIYYSQIVNDFQKGDIAEGYSVSREKKESFPLTVTSAQKNPTAFYLCASSRSEGGRREQYFGPGTRLTVT.

The rearrangement uses TRBV19 and TRBJ2-3; TRBD2 matches 7 bases. Germline V gene sequence: CDR1 LNHDA, CDR2 SQIVND (reference sequence). The CDR3 sequence is 16 residues long. V lost 1 base to trimming and J lost 0 bases; unmatched junction nucleotides: 4. CDR3 region: CASSIGEGTSTDTQYF. The CDR3, as DNA: TGTGCCAGTAGTATAGGGGAGGGTACTAGCACAGATACGCAGTATTTT.

V is TRBV30 and J is TRBJ1-2; tentatively, D is TRBD1 (6 bases). V was cut by 4 bases and J by 1 base, with 13 bases left in between. This CDR3 spans 14 amino acids. Germline CDR1 reads GTSNPN; CDR2 reads SVGIG (reference sequence). The CDR3 protein is CAWNFVRGNYGYTF. CDR3 DNA sequence: TGTGCCTGGAATTTTGTCAGGGGTAACTATGGCTACACCTTC.

The V and J genes are TRBV19 and TRBJ2-7; 7 bases line up with TRBD1. The germline gives CDR1 LNHDA, CDR2 SQIVND (reference sequence). The CDR3 sequence is 14 residues long. The V gene end was trimmed by 6 bases and the J gene end by 2 bases; junction bases not matched to a gene: 7. The CDR3 region has the DNA TGTGCCAGTAGCCCGACAGGGAGCCCCTACGAGCAGTACTTC. Encoded protein: CASSPTGSPYEQYF.

This clone was counted once. The chain combines TRBV6-5 with TRBJ1-1, with a possible D match to TRBD1 (5 bases). Germline V CDR1 and CDR2: MNHEY, SVGAGI. The CDR3 runs 12 residues. The ends were cut back, 6 bases at V and 3 bases at J, with 8 bases in the middle. CDR3 DNA: TGTGCCAGCAGGGGGCCGGACACTGAAGCTTTCTTT. Residues: CASRGPDTEAFF.

Only one count was recorded for this clone. This rearrangement joins TRBV28 to TRBJ2-7; 12 bases align to TRBD1. This CDR3 has 14 amino acids. V lost 4 bases and J lost 5; bases outside the gene matches: 3. Germline CDR1 reads MDHEN; CDR2 reads SYDVKM. The CDR3 DNA sequence: TGTGCCAGCAGTTGGGACAGGGGGCGGGACGAGCAGTACTTC. Translated, it gives CASSWDRGRDEQYF.

The rearrangement links TRBV6-5 to TRBJ2-2; TRBD2 matches at 7 bases. Germline loops: CDR1 MNHEY, CDR2 SVGAGI. This CDR3 comprises 15 residues. The trim removed 6 bases at V and 4 bases at J, leaving 8 bases unmatched. The CDR3 loop reads CASSPRGLVTGELFF. CDR3 DNA: TGTGCCAGCAGCCCGCGGGGGTTAGTCACCGGGGAGCTGTTTTTT.